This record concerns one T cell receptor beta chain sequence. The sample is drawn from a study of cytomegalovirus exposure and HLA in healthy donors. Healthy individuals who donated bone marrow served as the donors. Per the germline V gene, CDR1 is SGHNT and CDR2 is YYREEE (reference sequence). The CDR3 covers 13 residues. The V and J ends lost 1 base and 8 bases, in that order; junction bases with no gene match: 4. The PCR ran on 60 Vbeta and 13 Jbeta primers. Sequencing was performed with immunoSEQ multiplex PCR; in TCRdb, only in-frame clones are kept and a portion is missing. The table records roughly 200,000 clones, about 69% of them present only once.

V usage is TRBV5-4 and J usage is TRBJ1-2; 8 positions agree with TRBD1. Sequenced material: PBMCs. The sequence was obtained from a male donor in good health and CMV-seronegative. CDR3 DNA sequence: TGTGCCAGCAGCTTGCAGGGGGCGGACGGCTACACCTTC. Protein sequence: CASSLQGADGYTF.